This T cell receptor (beta chain) was profiled in a study of regulatory T cells in long-lasting Graves disease. Study-level findings and limits: Rather than thyroid tissue, only peripheral blood underwent study.

The time point: persistent/refractory GD, antithyroid drugs over 5 years with positive TRAb. TCR sequences were obtained from RNA taken from PBMCs. Tubes containing EDTA received roughly 8.8 milliliters of drawn peripheral blood. CDR3-region Arm-PCR and iRepertoire HTBI primers produced the TCR beta libraries. Using its own MiXCR run on the multiplex PCR reads, TCRdb lists one record per CDR3 protein. The data show a few hundred thousand distinct CDR3 sequences, 23% seen once. Regarding this clonotype: Its target is unknown.

Germline CDR1 and CDR2: SGHRS and YFSETQ. V was cut by 4 bases and J by 0 bases, with 11 bases left in between. The CDR3 contains 15 residues. The gene calls are TRBV5-1 and TRBJ1-3; no clear D gene. This receptor was taken from a female donor with Graves disease. Source: peripheral blood mononuclear cells (PBMCs), taken when the disease was refractory, from a patient treated with antithyroid drugs. In nucleotides, the CDR3 is TGCGCCAGCAGCCCGACCGAGATCTCTGGAAACACCATATATTTT. This gives the protein CASSPTEISGNTIYF.